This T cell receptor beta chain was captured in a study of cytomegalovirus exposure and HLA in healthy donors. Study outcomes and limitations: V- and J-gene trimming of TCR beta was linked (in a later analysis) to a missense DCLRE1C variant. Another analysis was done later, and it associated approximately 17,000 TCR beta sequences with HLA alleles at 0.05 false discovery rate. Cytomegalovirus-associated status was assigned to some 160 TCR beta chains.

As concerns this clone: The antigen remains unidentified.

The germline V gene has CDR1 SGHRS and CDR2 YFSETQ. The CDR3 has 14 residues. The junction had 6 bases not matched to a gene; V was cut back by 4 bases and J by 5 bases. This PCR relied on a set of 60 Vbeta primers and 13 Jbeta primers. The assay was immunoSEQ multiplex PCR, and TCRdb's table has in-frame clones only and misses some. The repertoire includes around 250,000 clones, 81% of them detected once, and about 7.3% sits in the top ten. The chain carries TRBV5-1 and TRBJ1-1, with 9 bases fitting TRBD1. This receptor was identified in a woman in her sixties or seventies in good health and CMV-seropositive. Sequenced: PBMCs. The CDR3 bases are TGCGCCAGCAGCGGGTACGGACAGGGGACTGAAGCTTTCTTT. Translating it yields CASSGYGQGTEAFF.